This T cell receptor (beta chain) was captured in a study of regulatory T cells in long-lasting Graves disease (dated by TCRdb to the early 2020s). About the study as a whole: Newly diagnosed Graves' disease patients had taken antithyroid drugs for less than 3 months. Patients with persistent Graves' disease were compared with patients with newly diagnosed Graves' disease using TCR sequencing and RNA sequencing of peripheral blood. The study was registered as a clinical trial and conducted in China. A total of around 35 samples underwent TCR sequencing, from about 13 patients with persistent Graves' disease and around 20 patients with newly diagnosed Graves' disease. What the research found in general, with its limitations: Because the primary lesion, thyroid tissue, could not be accessed, the study looked at peripheral blood alone. Lower TCR Shannon entropy and fewer highly expanded clones were observed in persistent Graves' disease patients than in newly diagnosed patients, which suggested clonal expansion. Patients with persistent disease shared more public clonotypes (approximately 2,500) than newly diagnosed patients did (around 980). The authors noted that the small sample size was a limitation that may lower accuracy. Sequencing and analysis were limited to the TCR beta chain.

The library was generated by multiplex PCR. The sequencer was an Illumina HiSeq 4000. iRepertoire HTBI primers and Arm-PCR amplification of CDR3 regions were used to construct TCR beta libraries. Before sequencing, the PCR products underwent gel purification. The study's own analysis went as follows. A total of roughly 65 TRBV and more than twelve TRBJ segments were identified across samples and were used for gene usage analysis of CDR3 amino acid clonotypes. Filtered high-quality paired reads were merged into contigs using COPE and FqMerger. BLAST was used to align contigs to the IMGT TRBV, TRBD and TRBJ reference genes, and CDR3 was defined following IMGT. Highly expanded clones were defined as clonotypes with a frequency above 0.1%. Shannon entropy was used to measure repertoire diversity, and the Gini coefficient was used to measure V-J evenness. Public clonotypes were defined as clonotypes shared by more than one individual. In TCRdb, the public reads were trimmed at Q25 with fastp and aligned with MiXCR, with productive beta chains retained. Rows with a matching CDR3 protein are joined into one entry that keeps the most common DNA and genes. TCRdb, not the original authors, processed these V and J calls. The sample has 400,000 to 650,000 distinct CDR3 sequences on record, approximately 16% of them singletons. The ten top clones hold roughly 25% of the sample.

This clonotype has ten or more counts. Its antigen remains undetermined. No qualities accompany the bases; no much larger clone lies one base away. The time point label here, explained by the study, means: newly diagnosed GD, antithyroid drugs for less than 3 months. For both TCR sequencing and RNA sequencing, RNA was extracted from PBMCs in TRIzol. The diagnosis of Graves' disease followed American Thyroid Association guidelines. Patients were recruited from an endocrinology department in Xi'an, China. From each patient, around 9 milliliters of peripheral blood was collected into an EDTA anticoagulant tube. Ficoll Paque Plus density gradient separation was used to isolate PBMCs, and no additional T cell sorting was done. An Agilent 2100 Bioanalyzer and agarose gel were used to check RNA quality, while a NanoDrop 2000 measured RNA concentration. The sample was also linked to a second study, of T cells in Graves' hyperthyroidism and ophthalmopathy. As described in the second report: Graves' hyperthyroidism was defined as stable when no progression to ophthalmopathy occurred over 18 months of follow-up. The hyperthyroidism patients were between 18 and 65 years old and newly diagnosed, with a disease duration of less than 2 months. Patients with uncontrolled infections, other autoimmune diseases, pregnancy or lactation were excluded. Diagnoses were based on clinical symptoms, serum thyroxine and TRAb, thyroid ultrasound and orbital computed tomography. A first-round RT-PCR of the TCR CDR3 used the HTBI primer set with the Qiagen OneStep RT-PCR kit. Blood samples also contained most of the expanded thyroid clonotypes (frequency above 0.001), which suggests that blood repertoires may reflect thyroid immune responses. In cross-validation, a model built on a 13 V-J signature told ophthalmopathy apart from stable hyperthyroidism with approximately 91% sensitivity and roughly 83% specificity, and in testing the same model reached 80%/75%. In validation, progression to ophthalmopathy was predicted by the model with approximately 67% sensitivity and roughly 76% specificity, a median of about 6.4 months before onset. To identify distinguishing TCR V-J signatures, a discovery cohort of 100 patients was used, comprising 40 to 45 with Graves' ophthalmopathy and 57 with stable Graves' hyperthyroidism. An independent validation cohort of about 20 hyperthyroidism patients and about 16 patients who later progressed to ophthalmopathy tested prospective prediction of ophthalmopathy. The 100 or so discovery patients were randomly divided into training and test sets at a 7:3 ratio. In six Graves' hyperthyroidism patients, the study also compared T-cell repertoires from thyroid tissue with T-cell repertoires from blood. Following sampling, methimazole starting at 30 mg daily was given to hyperthyroidism patients, and high-dose intravenous methylprednisolone was given to ophthalmopathy patients. Libraries were constructed in a second round of multiplex PCR, after which size selection and purification were performed. The libraries were sequenced on an Illumina HiSeq2000 using paired-end 100 bp reads. Raw data were processed with SOAPnuke, discarding reads with adapters, uncalled bases, mean Phred below 15, or no exact constant-primer or identifier match. COPE v1.2.5 was used to merge high-quality paired reads, and clonotypes were defined as unique nucleotide sequences. MiTCR v1.1 was used to align the clonotypes against IMGT TRBV, TRBD and TRBJ reference segments. The analysis included only V-J combinations with a frequency above 0.0001, which together covered roughly 99% of the repertoires. The TCS score was defined as F50 (clonal expansion) divided by E x V (chaos), with BLOSUM62-based TCRdist calculated between CDR3 peptides within each V-J. Welch's t-statistics and random forest reduced roughly 540 V-J features to 13, which were used in a naive Bayes classifier (R e1071). Sample size was not statistically predetermined, and investigators were not blinded to group allocation. The paper reports TCR Vbeta CDR3 sequencing of fewer than 150 peripheral blood samples: around 45 ophthalmopathy, roughly 74 hyperthyroidism and approximately 17 progressor patients.

Specimen: peripheral blood mononuclear cells (PBMCs), collected at new diagnosis, from a patient treated with antithyroid drugs. The receptor comes from a woman aged 40 to 65 with Graves disease. Donor details come from another sample of the same person, matched by shared clones.

The CDR3 here reads CASSLVDRGGYGYTF. The sequenced DNA: TGTGCCAGCAGTTTAGTTGACAGGGGCGGGTATGGCTACACCTTC. The chain joins TRBV12-3 or TRBV12-4 to TRBJ1-2; the junction holds 8 bases that match TRBD1. The CDR3 spans 15 residues, from the cysteine through the phenylalanine. Only the CDR3 portion is preserved as DNA: 45 bases, with reading frame beginning at the first base. V is cut back by 1 base and J by 5 bases, with 6 bases in the junction unmatched.